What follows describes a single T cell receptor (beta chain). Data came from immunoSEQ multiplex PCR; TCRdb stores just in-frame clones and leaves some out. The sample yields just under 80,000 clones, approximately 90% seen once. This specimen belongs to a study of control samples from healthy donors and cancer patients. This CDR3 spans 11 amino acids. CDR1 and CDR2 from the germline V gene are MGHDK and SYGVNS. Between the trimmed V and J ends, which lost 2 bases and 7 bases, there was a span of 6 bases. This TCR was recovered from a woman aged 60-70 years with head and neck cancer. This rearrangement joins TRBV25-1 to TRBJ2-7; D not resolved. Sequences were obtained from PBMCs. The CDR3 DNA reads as TGTGCCAGCAGTGAAAGGAAGGAGCAGTACTTC. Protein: CASSERKEQYF.